The clone carrying this T cell receptor (beta chain) was counted between two and nine times. Its matching antigen is unknown. Trimming removed 3 bases from V and 0 bases from J; junction bases left unmatched: 11. The germline V gene has CDR1 SGHNT and CDR2 YENEEA. The CDR3 is 19 amino acids. The source of the sample is a study of T-cell memory formation after mild COVID-19. General study results and limits: CM and EM subsets held most contracting CD4+ clones; EMRA held CD8+ ones.

A single record per CDR3 protein comes from TCRdb applying MiXCR to the 5' RACE reads. The sample has around 470,000 distinct CDR3 sequences, around 20% seen once. This rearrangement joins TRBV11-3 to TRBJ2-7; 13 bases line up with TRBD2. Sequencing input: PBMCs or a T cell subset sorted from them (not recorded which). This clonotype originated in an adult woman who had mild COVID-19 (a few samples of this study predate the infection). Cell type and time point are not known. CDR3 bases: TGTGCCAGCAGCTTTGATTACGGACTAGCGGGAGCAAGCTCCTACGAGCAGTACTTC. As protein: CASSFDYGLAGASSYEQYF.